What follows describes a single T cell receptor (beta chain). No antigen is known for it. The data derive from a study of OX40 agonist ivuxolimab in advanced cancers. Across the study: Anti-PD-1, anti-PD-L1 or anti-CTLA-4 therapy given earlier was allowed, and 30% to 45% had some.

The study, taken as a whole, reports: CD8+ T cells averaged more expanded clones than CD4+. There was clonal expansion of CD4+ and CD8+ blood T cells by week 6 at 0.1 to 3.0 mg/kg. In the 0.1-3.0 mg/kg groups, partial responders showed among the lowest expansion.

The method was immunoSEQ multiplex PCR; TCRdb's version includes in-frame clones alone and lacks a portion of them. Of fewer than 130,000 clones listed, approximately 90% were seen once; the top ten hold about 0.25%. The sequences come from CD4+ or CD8+ T cells sorted from blood, collected in a trial of the OX40 agonist ivuxolimab. The receptor comes from an adult with an advanced solid tumor such as melanoma, head and neck, liver or kidney cancer.

The CDR3 DNA reads TGTGCCAGCAGTTACTCCCAGGGTGGAAAACTGTTTTTT. It codes for CASSYSQGGKLFF. The genes are TRBV6-6 and TRBJ1-4; possibly TRBD1 for D (5 bases). The CDR3 sequence is 13 residues long. Germline V CDR1 and CDR2: MNHNY, SVGAGI (reference sequence). The V and J ends lost 0 bases and 10 bases respectively, with 9 bases between them.